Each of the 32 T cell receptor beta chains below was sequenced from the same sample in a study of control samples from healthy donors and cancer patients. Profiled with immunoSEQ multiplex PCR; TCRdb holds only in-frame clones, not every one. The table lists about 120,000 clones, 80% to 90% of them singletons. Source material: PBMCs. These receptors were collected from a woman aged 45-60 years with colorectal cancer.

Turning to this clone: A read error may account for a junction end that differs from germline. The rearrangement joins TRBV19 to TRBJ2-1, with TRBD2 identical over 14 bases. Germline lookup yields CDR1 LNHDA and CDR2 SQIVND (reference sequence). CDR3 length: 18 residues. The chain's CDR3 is CASSLERLAGGPGNEQFF. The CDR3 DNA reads TGTGCCAGTAGTCTAGAAAGACTAGCGGGAGGGCCGGGGAATGAGCAGTTCTTC.

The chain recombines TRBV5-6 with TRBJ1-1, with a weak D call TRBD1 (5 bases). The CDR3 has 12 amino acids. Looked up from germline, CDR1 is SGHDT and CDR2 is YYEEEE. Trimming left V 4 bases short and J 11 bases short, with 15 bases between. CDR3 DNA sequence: TGTGCCAGCAGCATCGGACACTGGCGGGCTTTCTTT. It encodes CASSIGHWRAFF.

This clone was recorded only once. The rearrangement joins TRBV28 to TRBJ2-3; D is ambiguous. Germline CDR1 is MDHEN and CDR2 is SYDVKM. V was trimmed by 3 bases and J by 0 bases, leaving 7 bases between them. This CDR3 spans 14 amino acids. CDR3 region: CASSLHGSTDTQYF. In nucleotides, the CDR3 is TGTGCCAGCAGTTTGCACGGTAGCACAGATACGCAGTATTTT. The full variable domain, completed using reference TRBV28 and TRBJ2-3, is DVKVTQSSRYLVKRTGEKVFLECVQDMDHENMFWYRQDPGLGLRLIYFSYDVKMKEKGDIPEGYSVSREKKERFSLILESASTNQTSMYLCASSLHGSTDTQYFGPGTRLTVL.

The CDR3: CASGFREDTQYF. Here the CDR3 DNA reads TGTGCCAGCGGATTCAGGGAAGATACGCAGTATTTT. This chain links TRBV2 with TRBJ2-3, with TRBD1 as a possible D gene (5 bases). This CDR3 has 12 residues. Germline CDR1 SNHLY, CDR2 FYNNEI. Between the trimmed V and J ends, which lost 8 bases and 5 bases, there was a span of 11 bases.

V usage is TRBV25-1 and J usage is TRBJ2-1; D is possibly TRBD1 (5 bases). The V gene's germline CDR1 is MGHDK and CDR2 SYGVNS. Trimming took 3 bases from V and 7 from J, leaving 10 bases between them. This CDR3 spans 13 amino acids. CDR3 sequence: CASSDQGPNEQFF. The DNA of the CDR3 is TGTGCCAGCAGTGATCAGGGCCCAAATGAGCAGTTCTTC.

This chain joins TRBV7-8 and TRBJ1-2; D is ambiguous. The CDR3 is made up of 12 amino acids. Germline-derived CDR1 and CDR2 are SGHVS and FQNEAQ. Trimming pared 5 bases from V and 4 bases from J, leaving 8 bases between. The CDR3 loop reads CASSPAVYGYTF. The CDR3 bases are TGTGCCAGCAGCCCTGCGGTCTATGGCTACACCTTC.

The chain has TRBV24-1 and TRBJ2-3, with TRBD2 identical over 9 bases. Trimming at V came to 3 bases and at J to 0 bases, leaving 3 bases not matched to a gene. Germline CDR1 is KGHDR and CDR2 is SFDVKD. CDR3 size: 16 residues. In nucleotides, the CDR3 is TGTGCCACCAGTGATGTTAGCGGGAGAAGCACAGATACGCAGTATTTT. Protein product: CATSDVSGRSTDTQYF.

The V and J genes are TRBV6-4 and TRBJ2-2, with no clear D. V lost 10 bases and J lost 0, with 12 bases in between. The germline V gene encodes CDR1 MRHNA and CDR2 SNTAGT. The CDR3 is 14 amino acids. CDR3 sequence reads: CATVCGSNTGELFF. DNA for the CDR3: TGTGCCACCGTTTGCGGATCGAACACCGGGGAGCTGTTTTTT.

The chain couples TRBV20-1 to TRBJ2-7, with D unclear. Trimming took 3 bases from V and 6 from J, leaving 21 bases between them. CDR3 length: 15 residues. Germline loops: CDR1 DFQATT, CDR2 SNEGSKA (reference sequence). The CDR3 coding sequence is TGCAGTGCTAGTATCCGGGCCCCCTCTTTTTGCGAGCAGTACTTC. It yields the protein CSASIRAPSFCEQYF.

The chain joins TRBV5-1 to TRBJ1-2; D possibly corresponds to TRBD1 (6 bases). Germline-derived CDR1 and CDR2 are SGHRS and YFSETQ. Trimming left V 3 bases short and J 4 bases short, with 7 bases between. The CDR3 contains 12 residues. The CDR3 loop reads CASSSDSYGYTF. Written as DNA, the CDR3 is TGCGCCAGCAGCTCGGACAGCTATGGCTACACCTTC.

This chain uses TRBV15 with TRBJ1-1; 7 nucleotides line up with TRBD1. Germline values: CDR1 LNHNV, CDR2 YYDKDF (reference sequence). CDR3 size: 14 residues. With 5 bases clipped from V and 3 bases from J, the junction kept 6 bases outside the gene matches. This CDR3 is CATSATTGHTEAFF. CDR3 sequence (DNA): TGTGCCACCAGCGCCACGACAGGGCACACTGAAGCTTTCTTT.

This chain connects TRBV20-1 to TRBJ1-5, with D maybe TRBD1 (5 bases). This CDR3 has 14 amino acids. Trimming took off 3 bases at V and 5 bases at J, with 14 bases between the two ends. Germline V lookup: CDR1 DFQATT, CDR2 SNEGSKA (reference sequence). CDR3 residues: CSASDDSEYQPQHF. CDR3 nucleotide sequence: TGCAGTGCTAGTGATGACAGCGAATATCAGCCCCAGCATTTT.

CDR3 residues: CASSWSQETQYF. Here the CDR3 DNA reads TGTGCCAGCAGCTGGAGCCAAGAGACCCAGTACTTC. The chain employs TRBV28 and TRBJ2-5; no definite D call. There are 12 residues in the CDR3. Per germline, CDR1 MDHEN and CDR2 SYDVKM. V dropped 6 bases and J dropped 1 base, with 6 bases sitting between them.

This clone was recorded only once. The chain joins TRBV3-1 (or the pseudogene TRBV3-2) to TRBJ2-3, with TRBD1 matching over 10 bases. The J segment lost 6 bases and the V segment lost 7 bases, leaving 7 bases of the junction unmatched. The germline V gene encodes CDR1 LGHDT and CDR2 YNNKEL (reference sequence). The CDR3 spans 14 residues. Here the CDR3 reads CASKGTGAPDTQYF. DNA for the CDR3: TGTGCCAGCAAAGGGACAGGGGCCCCGGATACGCAGTATTTT.

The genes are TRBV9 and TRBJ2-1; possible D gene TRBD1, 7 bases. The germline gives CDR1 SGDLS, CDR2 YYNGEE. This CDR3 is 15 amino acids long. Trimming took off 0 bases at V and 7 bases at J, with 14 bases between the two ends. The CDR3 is CASSVVGQGGNEQFF. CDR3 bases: TGTGCCAGCAGCGTAGTCGGGCAGGGGGGAAATGAGCAGTTCTTC.

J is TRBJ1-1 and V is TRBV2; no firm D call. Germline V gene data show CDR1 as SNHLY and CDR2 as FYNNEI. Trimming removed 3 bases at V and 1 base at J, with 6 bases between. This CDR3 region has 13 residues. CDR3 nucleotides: TGTGCCAGCAGTGAGGGTGAGAACACTGAAGCTTTCTTT. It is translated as CASSEGENTEAFF. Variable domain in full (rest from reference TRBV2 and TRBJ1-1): EPEVTQTPSHQVTQMGQEVILRCVPISNHLYFYWYRQILGQKVEFLVSFYNNEISEKSEIFDDQFSVERPDGSNFTLKIRSTKLEDSAMYFCASSEGENTEAFFGQGTRLTVV.

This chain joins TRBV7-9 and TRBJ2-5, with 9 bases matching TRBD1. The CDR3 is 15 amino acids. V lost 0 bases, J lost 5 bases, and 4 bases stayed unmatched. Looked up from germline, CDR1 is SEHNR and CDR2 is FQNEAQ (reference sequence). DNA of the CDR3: TGTGCCAGCAGCTTAGCCCCCGGACAGGGGGAGACCCAGTACTTC. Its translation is CASSLAPGQGETQYF.

CDR3 sequence reads: CASSLFPGLSSTDTQYF. Written as DNA, the CDR3 is TGTGCCAGCAGTTTATTCCCTGGACTGTCTAGCACAGATACGCAGTATTTT. V is TRBV28 and J is TRBJ2-3; maybe TRBD2 (5 bases). This CDR3 is 17 amino acids long. Germline V lookup: CDR1 MDHEN, CDR2 SYDVKM. The V end was cut by 1 base, the J end by 0 bases, with 14 bases between.

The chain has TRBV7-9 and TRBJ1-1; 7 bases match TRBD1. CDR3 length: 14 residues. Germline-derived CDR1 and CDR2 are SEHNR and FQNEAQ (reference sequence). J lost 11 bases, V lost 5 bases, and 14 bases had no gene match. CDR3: CASSAVRDRAMAFF. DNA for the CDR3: TGTGCCAGCAGCGCTGTTCGGGACAGAGCGATGGCTTTCTTT.

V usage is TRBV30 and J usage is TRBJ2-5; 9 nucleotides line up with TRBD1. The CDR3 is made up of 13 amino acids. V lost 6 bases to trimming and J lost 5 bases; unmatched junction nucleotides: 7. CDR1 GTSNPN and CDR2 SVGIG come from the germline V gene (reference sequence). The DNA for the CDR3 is TGTGCCTGTAAAGGGACAGGGAGGGAGACCCAGTACTTC. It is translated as CACKGTGRETQYF. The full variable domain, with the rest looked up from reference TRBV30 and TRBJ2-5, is SQTIHQWPATLVQPVGSPLSLECTVEGTSNPNLYWYRQAAGRGLQLLFYSVGIGQISSEVPQNLSASRPQDRQFILSSKKLLLSDSGFYLCACKGTGRETQYFGPGTRLLVL.

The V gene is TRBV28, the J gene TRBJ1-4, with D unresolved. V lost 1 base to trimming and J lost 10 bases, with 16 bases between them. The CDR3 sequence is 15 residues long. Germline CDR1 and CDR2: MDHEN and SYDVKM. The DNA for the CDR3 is TGTGCCAGCAGTTTATCTCGTTTACAAATCGGAAAACTGTTTTTT. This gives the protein CASSLSRLQIGKLFF.

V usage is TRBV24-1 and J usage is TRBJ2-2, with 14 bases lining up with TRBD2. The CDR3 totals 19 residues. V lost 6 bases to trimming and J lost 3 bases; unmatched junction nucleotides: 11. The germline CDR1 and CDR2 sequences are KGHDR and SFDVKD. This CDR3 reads CATSPPGLAGVWDTGELFF. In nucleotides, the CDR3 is TGTGCCACCAGTCCACCGGGACTAGCGGGAGTGTGGGACACCGGGGAGCTGTTTTTT.

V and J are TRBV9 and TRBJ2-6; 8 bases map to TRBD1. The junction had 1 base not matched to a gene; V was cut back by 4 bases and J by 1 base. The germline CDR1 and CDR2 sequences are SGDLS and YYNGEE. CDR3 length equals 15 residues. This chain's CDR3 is CASSRDRSGANVLTF. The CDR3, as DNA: TGTGCCAGCAGCCGGGACAGGTCTGGGGCCAACGTCCTGACTTTC. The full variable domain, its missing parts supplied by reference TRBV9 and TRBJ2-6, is DSGVTQTPKHLITATGQRVTLRCSPRSGDLSVYWYQQSLDQGLQFLIQYYNGEERAKGNILERFSAQQFPDLHSELNLSSLELGDSALYFCASSRDRSGANVLTFGAGSRLTVL.

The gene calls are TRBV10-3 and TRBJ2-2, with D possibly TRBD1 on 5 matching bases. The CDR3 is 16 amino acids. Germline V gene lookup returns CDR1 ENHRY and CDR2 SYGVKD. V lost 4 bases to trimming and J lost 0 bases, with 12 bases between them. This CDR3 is CAISGKTDANTGELFF. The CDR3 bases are TGTGCCATCAGTGGGAAGACAGATGCGAACACCGGGGAGCTGTTTTTT.

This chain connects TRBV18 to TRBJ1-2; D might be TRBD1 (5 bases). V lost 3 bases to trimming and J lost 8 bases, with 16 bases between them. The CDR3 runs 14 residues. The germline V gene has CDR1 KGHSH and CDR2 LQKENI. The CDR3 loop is CASSPNSKGEGYTF. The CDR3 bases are TGTGCCAGCTCACCGAACTCGAAAGGGGAGGGCTACACCTTC.

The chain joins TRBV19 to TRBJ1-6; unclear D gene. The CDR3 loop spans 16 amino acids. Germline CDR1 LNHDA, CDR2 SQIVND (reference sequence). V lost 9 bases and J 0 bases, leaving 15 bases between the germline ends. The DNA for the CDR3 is TGTGCCAGCGGCGGACGGGTCGGCTCCTATAATTCACCCCTCCACTTT. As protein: CASGGRVGSYNSPLHF.

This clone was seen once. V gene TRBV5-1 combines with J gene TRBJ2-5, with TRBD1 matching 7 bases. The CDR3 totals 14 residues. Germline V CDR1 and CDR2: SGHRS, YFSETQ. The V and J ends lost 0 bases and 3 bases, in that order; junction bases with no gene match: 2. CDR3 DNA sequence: TGCGCCAGCAGCTTGGGTCAGGGGGAAGAGACCCAGTACTTC. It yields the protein CASSLGQGEETQYF.

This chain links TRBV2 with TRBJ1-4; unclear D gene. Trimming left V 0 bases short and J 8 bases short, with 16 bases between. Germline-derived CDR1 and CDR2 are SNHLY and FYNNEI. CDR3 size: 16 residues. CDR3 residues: CASSEALPQDGEKLFF. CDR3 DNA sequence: TGTGCCAGCAGTGAAGCGCTTCCCCAGGATGGCGAAAAACTGTTTTTT.

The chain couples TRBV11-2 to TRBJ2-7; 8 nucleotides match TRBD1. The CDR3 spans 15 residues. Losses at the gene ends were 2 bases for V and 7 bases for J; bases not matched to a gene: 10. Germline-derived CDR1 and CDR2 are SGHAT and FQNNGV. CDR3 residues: CASSLWDRIAGEQYF. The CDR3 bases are TGTGCCAGCAGCTTATGGGACAGGATAGCAGGGGAGCAGTACTTC.

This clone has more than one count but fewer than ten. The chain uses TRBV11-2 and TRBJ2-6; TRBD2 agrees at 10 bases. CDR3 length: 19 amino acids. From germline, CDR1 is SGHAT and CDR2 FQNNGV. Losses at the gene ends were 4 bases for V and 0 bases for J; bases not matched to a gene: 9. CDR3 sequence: CASSWGGTSAISGANVLTF. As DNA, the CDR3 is TGTGCCAGCAGCTGGGGCGGGACTAGCGCAATCTCTGGGGCCAACGTCCTGACTTTC.

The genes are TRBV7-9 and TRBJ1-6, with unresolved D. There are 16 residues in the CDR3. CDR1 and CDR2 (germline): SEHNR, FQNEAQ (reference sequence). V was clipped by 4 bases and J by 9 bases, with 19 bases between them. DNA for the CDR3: TGTGCCAGCAGCTACGGGGAGGTGTCCATAGGTTCACCCCTCCACTTT. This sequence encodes CASSYGEVSIGSPLHF. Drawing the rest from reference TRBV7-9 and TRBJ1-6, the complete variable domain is DTGVSQNPRHKITKRGQNVTFRCDPISEHNRLYWYRQTLGQGPEFLTYFQNEAQLEKSRLLSDRFSAERPKGSFSTLEIQRTEQGDSAMYLCASSYGEVSIGSPLHFGNGTRLTVT.

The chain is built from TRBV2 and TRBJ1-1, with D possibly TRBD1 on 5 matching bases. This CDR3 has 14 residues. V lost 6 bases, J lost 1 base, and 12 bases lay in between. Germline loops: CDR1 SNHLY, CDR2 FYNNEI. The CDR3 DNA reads TGTGCCAGCAGCACGGGACGCCAGAACACTGAAGCTTTCTTT. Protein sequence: CASSTGRQNTEAFF.